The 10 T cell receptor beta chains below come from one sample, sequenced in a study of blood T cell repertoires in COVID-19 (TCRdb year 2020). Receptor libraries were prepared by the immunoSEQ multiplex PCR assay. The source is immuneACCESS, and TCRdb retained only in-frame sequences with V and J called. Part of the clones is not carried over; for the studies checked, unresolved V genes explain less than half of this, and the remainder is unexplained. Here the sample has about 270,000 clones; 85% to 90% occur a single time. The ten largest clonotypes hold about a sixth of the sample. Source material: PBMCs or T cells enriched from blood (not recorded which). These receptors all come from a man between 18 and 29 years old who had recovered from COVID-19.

The CDR3 DNA sequence: TGTGCCAGCAGGGCGAACACTGAAGCTTTCTTT. Protein sequence: CASRANTEAFF. J is TRBJ1-1 and V is TRBV2; D remains unclear. CDR3 length equals 11 residues. Germline V gives CDR1 SNHLY, CDR2 FYNNEI. V was shortened by 6 bases and J by 1 base, with 3 bases between the two germline ends.

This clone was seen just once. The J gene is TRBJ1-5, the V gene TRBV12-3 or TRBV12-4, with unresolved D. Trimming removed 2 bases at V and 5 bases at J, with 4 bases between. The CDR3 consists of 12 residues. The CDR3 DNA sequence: TGTGCCAGCAGTTTACCCGATCAGCCCCAGCATTTT. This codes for CASSLPDQPQHF.

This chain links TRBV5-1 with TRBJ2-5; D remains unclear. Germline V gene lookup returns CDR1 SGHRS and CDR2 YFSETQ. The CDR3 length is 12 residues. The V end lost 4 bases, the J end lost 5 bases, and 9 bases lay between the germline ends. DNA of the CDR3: TGCGCCAGCAGCATCACCAGGGAGACCCAGTACTTC. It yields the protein CASSITRETQYF.

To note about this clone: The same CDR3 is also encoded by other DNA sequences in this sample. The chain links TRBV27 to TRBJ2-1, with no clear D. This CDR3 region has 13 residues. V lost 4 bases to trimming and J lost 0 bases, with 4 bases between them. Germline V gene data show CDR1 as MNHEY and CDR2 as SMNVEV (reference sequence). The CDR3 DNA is TGTGCCAGCAGTTCTCGCTCCTACAATGAGCAGTTCTTC. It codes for CASSSRSYNEQFF.

The CDR3 sequence is CASETRDSYEQYF. CDR3 sequence (DNA): TGTGCCAGCGAAACCCGGGATTCCTACGAGCAGTACTTC. J is TRBJ2-7 and V is TRBV12-3 or TRBV12-4; a weak D match, TRBD2 (5 bases). CDR3 length: 13 residues. The V gene lost 8 bases and the J gene lost 1 base, with 12 bases spanning the gap.

The CDR3 reads CASRQRTLVPETQYF. The CDR3 coding sequence is TGTGCCAGCCGGCAGCGAACCCTGGTTCCGGAGACCCAGTACTTC. This chain connects TRBV2 to TRBJ2-5; unclear D gene. V was trimmed by 8 bases and J by 5 bases, leaving 21 bases between them. This CDR3 is 15 amino acids long. From germline, CDR1 is SNHLY and CDR2 FYNNEI.

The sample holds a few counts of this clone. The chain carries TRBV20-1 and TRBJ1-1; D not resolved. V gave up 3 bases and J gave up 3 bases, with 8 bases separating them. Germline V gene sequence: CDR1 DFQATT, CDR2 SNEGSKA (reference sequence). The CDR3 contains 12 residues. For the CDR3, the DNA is TGCAGTGCTAGTTACGGGGACACTGAAGCTTTCTTT. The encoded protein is CSASYGDTEAFF.

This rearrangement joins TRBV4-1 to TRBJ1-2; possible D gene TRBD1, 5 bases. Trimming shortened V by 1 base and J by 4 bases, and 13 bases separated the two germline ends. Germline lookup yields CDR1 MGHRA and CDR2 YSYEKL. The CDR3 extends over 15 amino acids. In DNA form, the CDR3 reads TGCGCCAGCAGCCAAGCCTCCGGGGGGGTCTATGGCTACACCTTC. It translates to CASSQASGGVYGYTF.

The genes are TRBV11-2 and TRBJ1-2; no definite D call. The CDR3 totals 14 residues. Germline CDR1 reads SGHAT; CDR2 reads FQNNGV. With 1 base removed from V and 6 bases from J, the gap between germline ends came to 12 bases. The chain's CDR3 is CASSLVGEDNGYTF. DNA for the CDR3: TGTGCCAGCAGCTTAGTTGGGGAGGATAATGGCTACACCTTC. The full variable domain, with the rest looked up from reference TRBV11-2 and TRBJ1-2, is EAGVAQSPRYKIIEKRQSVAFWCNPISGHATLYWYQQILGQGPKLLIQFQNNGVVDDSQLPKDRFSAERLKGVDSTLKIQPAKLEDSAVYLCASSLVGEDNGYTFGSGTRLTVV.

The CDR3 DNA reads TGTGCCACCAAGGATCGGGGATATGGGGCCAACGTCCTGACTTTC. It codes for CATKDRGYGANVLTF. The chain links TRBV15 to TRBJ2-6, with D perhaps matching TRBD2 (5 bases). Looked up from germline, CDR1 is LNHNV and CDR2 is YYDKDF (reference sequence). Trimming took 7 bases from V and 3 from J, leaving 13 bases between them. CDR3 length: 15 amino acids.